There are a few counts of the clone carrying this TCR beta chain. The sample is drawn from a study of patients and donors after allogeneic stem cell transplantation. The CDR3 spans 13 residues. V was pared by 10 bases and J by 4 bases, with 17 bases between. The germline V gene has CDR1 MGHDK and CDR2 SYGVNS. A single record per CDR3 protein comes from TCRdb applying MiXCR to the RT-PCR reads. Seen here are about 410,000 distinct CDR3 sequences, around 16% observed once, and the top ten hold less than 8%. The receptor comes from a human donor who was either an allogeneic HSCT recipient or a stem cell or donor lymphocyte infusion donor (not recorded which). It is not recorded whose cells these are; they may come from a transplant donor. The material sequenced was blood, either unsorted or a sorted T cell fraction (not recorded which). The chain is built from TRBV25-1 and TRBJ2-7; a possible D gene is TRBD1 (6 bases). This CDR3 reads CATGGPRGYEQYF. CDR3 bases: TGTGCCACCGGTGGGCCAAGGGGGTACGAGCAGTACTTC.